This is a list of T cell receptor beta chains from one sample in a study of blood T cell repertoires in COVID-19. The assay was immunoSEQ multiplex PCR, and TCRdb's table has in-frame clones only and misses some. The sample yields roughly 68,000 clones, 85% seen once. The sequenced material came from peripheral blood. The origin of the receptors is a man in his fifties with acute or convalescent COVID-19. The CDR3 runs from the conserved cysteine through the conserved F or W. A D gene is named only where the DNA matches it firmly. Clone size is shown for a subset of rows, as once, few, many or a class of expanded clone.

cdr3_nt cdr3_aa v_call clone_size d_call j_call
TGTGCCACCGGTGTAGGGGGACAGGGGTTAACTGAAGCTTTCTTT CATGVGGQGLTEAFF TRBV15 once TRBD1 TRBJ1-1
TGTGCCAGTAATGAAGGAGGACGAGCTAACTATGGCTACACCTTC CASNEGGRANYGYTF TRBV19 few - TRBJ1-2
TGTGCCAGCAGCTGGGAGACGGGGGGGCTTACAGATACGCAGTATTTT CASSWETGGLTDTQYF TRBV11-2 - TRBD2 TRBJ2-3
TGTGCCAGCAGTCGCGGGGATACGCAGTATTTT CASSRGDTQYF TRBV7-9 - - TRBJ2-3
TGCAGTGCTAGAATCCTGTCCGCTTTCTTT CSARILSAFF TRBV20-1 - - TRBJ1-1
TGTGCCAGCAGCTTGCACAGGGGGCAATCACCCCTCCACTTT CASSLHRGQSPLHF TRBV5-6 - TRBD1 TRBJ1-6
TGTGCCAGCAGGAAGAGCCCATACACCTGGGTCGGGGAGACCCAGTACTTC CASRKSPYTWVGETQYF TRBV27 - - TRBJ2-5
TGTGCCAGCAGTCTCGGGACAGGGGGCATCTACGAGCAGTACTTC CASSLGTGGIYEQYF TRBV27 - TRBD1 TRBJ2-7
TGTGCCAGCAGCTTGGGCGCTGACAGGGATTCACCCCTCCACTTT CASSLGADRDSPLHF TRBV5-4 - TRBD1 TRBJ1-6
TGTGCCACCAGTGTTCGAGACAGGCCCTACGAGCAGTACTTC CATSVRDRPYEQYF TRBV24-1 - - TRBJ2-7